The text below deals with one T cell receptor (beta chain). Its antigen is undetermined. The data are from a study of cytomegalovirus exposure and HLA in healthy donors. Study-level findings and limits: A later analysis associated 16,000 or so TCR beta sequences with HLA alleles at a 0.05 false discovery rate. Accurate predictions that matched the HLA-A and HLA-B alleles of most subjects were reportedly made from TCR beta sequences. A later analysis linked a missense DCLRE1C variant to TCR beta V- and J-gene trimming.

A multiplex PCR was run with 60 Vbeta primers and 13 Jbeta primers. Here immunoSEQ multiplex PCR was the method, and the copy in TCRdb shows in-frame clones only, minus some. The table includes 110,000 to 150,000 clones, 70% to 80% detected once. The CDR3 is made up of 14 amino acids. Germline V lookup: CDR1 SGHTA, CDR2 FQGNSA. The V and J ends lost 5 bases and 4 bases, in that order; junction bases with no gene match: 7. The sample consisted of PBMCs. This clonotype originated in a woman between 45 and 65 years old in good health and CMV-seropositive. J is TRBJ2-5 and V is TRBV7-2; 7 bases map to TRBD1. CDR3 amino acids: CASSESTGRETQYF. As DNA, the CDR3 is TGTGCCAGCAGCGAATCGACAGGGAGAGAGACCCAGTACTTC.